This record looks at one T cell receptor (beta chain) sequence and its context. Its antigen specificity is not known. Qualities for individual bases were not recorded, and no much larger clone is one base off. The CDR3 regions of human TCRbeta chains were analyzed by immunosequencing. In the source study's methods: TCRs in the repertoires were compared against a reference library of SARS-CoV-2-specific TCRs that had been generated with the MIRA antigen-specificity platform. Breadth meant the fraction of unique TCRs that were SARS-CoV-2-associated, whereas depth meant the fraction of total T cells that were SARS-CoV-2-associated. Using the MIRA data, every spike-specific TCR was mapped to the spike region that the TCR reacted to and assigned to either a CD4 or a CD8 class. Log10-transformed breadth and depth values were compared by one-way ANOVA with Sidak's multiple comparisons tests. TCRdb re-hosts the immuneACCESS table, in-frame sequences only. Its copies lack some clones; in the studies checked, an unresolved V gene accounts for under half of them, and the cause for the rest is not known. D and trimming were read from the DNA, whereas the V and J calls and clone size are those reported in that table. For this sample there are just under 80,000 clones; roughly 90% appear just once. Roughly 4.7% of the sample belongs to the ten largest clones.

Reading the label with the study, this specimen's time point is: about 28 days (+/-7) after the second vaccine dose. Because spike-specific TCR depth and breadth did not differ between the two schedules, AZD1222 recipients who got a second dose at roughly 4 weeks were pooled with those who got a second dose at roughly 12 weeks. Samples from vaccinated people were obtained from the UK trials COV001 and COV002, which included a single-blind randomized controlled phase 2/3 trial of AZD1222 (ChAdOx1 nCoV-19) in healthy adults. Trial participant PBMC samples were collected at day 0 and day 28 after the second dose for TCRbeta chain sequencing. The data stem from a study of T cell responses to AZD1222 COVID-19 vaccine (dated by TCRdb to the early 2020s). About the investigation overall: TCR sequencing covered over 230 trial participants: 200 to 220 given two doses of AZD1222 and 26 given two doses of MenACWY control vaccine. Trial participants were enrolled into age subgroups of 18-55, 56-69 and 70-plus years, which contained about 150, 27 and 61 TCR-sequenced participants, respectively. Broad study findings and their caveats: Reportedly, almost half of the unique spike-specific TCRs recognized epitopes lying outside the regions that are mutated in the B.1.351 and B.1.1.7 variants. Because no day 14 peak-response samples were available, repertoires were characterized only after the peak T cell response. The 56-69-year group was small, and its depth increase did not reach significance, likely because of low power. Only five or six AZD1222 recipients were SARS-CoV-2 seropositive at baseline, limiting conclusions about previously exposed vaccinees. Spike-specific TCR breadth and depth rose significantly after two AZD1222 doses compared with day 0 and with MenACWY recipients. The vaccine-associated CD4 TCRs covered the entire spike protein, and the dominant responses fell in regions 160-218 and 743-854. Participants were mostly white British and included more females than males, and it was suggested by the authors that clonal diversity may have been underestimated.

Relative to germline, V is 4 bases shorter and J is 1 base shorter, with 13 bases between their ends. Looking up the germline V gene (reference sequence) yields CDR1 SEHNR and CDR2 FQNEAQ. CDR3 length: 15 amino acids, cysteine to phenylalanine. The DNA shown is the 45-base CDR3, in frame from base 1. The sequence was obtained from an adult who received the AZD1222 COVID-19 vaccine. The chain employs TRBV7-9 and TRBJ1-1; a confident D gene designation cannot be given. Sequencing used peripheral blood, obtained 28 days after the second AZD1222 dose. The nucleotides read TGTGCCAGCAGCTCCCATCAGACACAGAACACTGAAGCTTTCTTT. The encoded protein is CASSSHQTQNTEAFF.